These T cell receptor beta chains were read from a single sample in a study of blood T cell repertoires in COVID-19. Method: immunoSEQ multiplex PCR; TCRdb's copy keeps in-frame clones and lacks some. Of fewer than 250,000 clones in the sample, roughly 80% were seen once. Sequenced sample: peripheral blood. The receptors stem from a woman aged 40 to 50 with active or convalescent COVID-19. Both conserved end residues are part of each CDR3. A D gene is named only where the DNA matches it firmly. Clone size appears in some rows only: once, few, many, or a class for an expanded clone.

cdr3_length j_call d_call clone_size v_call cdr3_aa cdr3_nt
13 TRBJ1-2 TRBD1 . TRBV7-8 CASSSQGDYGYTF TGTGCCAGCAGCTCACAGGGGGACTATGGCTACACCTTC
17 TRBJ1-3 TRBD1 . TRBV7-3 CASSLSPRDRTGNTIYF TGTGCCAGCAGCTTAAGCCCCCGGGACAGAACTGGAAACACCATATATTTT
13 TRBJ1-1 . . TRBV3-1/TRBV3-2 CASSQGASTEAFF TGTGCCAGCAGCCAGGGGGCGAGCACTGAAGCTTTCTTT
11 TRBJ1-2 . . TRBV28 CASRRFYGYTF TGTGCCAGCAGGCGGTTCTATGGCTACACCTTC
16 TRBJ1-5 TRBD1 . TRBV4-1 CASSPGQGPVTQPQHF TGCGCCAGCAGCCCCGGACAGGGGCCGGTTACTCAGCCCCAGCATTTT
17 TRBJ2-1 TRBD2 few TRBV14 CASSQDTSGVWVDEQFF TGTGCCAGCAGCCAAGATACTAGCGGGGTTTGGGTAGATGAGCAGTTCTTC
16 TRBJ2-5 TRBD2 . TRBV4-2 CASSRTSGGTQETQYF TGTGCCAGCAGCCGGACTAGCGGGGGGACCCAAGAGACCCAGTACTTC
16 TRBJ2-2 TRBD1 once TRBV18 CASSPFLTGQTGELFF TGTGCCAGCTCACCATTTCTGACAGGGCAAACCGGGGAGCTGTTTTTT
15 TRBJ2-6 . . TRBV5-4 CASSLAALGANVLTF TGTGCCAGCAGCTTGGCCGCGTTAGGGGCCAACGTCCTGACTTTC
17 TRBJ2-1 . . TRBV7-9 CASSLALGGGYENEQFF TGTGCCAGCAGCTTAGCGCTAGGTGGCGGGTACGAGAATGAGCAGTTCTTC
15 TRBJ1-5 TRBD1 few TRBV2 CASSEDRAGGQPQHF TGTGCCAGCAGTGAGGACAGGGCCGGGGGTCAGCCCCAGCATTTT
16 TRBJ2-1 . . TRBV6-1 CASSEWGPSSYNEQFF TGTGCCAGCAGTGAATGGGGCCCGAGCTCCTACAATGAGCAGTTCTTC
18 TRBJ2-7 . few TRBV27 CASSSRSPLEFGIYEQYF TGTGCCAGCAGTTCCAGGTCGCCACTTGAATTCGGTATCTACGAGCAGTACTTC
12 TRBJ2-7 . . TRBV30 CAWDYHNYEQYF TGTGCCTGGGACTATCACAATTACGAGCAGTACTTC
17 TRBJ1-4 . . TRBV15 CATSRALTGQRGEKLFF TGTGCCACCAGCAGAGCCCTAACAGGGCAAAGGGGTGAAAAACTGTTTTTT
14 TRBJ2-7 . . TRBV5-4 CASSLALGPYEQYF TGTGCCAGCAGCTTGGCCCTGGGGCCGTACGAGCAGTACTTC
14 TRBJ2-5 TRBD2 . TRBV2 CASSRRGGEETQYF TGTGCCAGCAGTCGGCGGGGGGGCGAAGAGACCCAGTACTTC
14 TRBJ1-1 . . TRBV6-2/TRBV6-3 CASSSDSMNTEAFF TGTGCCAGCAGTTCCGACAGTATGAACACTGAAGCTTTCTTT
15 TRBJ2-7 . . TRBV24-1 CATSDAAFGAREQYF TGTGCCACCAGTGATGCCGCCTTTGGGGCTCGGGAGCAGTACTTC
14 TRBJ2-1 TRBD1 few TRBV7-8 CASSLGGQGNEQFF TGTGCCAGCAGCCTAGGGGGACAGGGCAATGAGCAGTTCTTC
16 TRBJ2-1 . . TRBV7-6 CASSPEVGGAYNEQFF TGTGCCAGCAGCCCGGAGGTGGGGGGGGCTTACAATGAGCAGTTCTTC
12 TRBJ1-1 TRBD1 . TRBV5-6 CASSSDRAEAFF TGTGCCAGCAGCAGCGACAGGGCCGAGGCTTTCTTT